What follows describes a single T cell receptor (beta chain). The target of this receptor is not known. Base qualities are not at hand, and no much larger clone is one base apart. The CDR1 and CDR2 encoded by the germline V gene are LGHNA and YSLEER. Trimmed from V: 0 bases; trimmed from J: 5 bases; junction bases lacking a gene match: 2. Inclusive of the bounding cysteine and phenylalanine, the CDR3 is 15 residues long. Kept here is only the CDR3 DNA, which spans 45 bases and is read in frame from base 1. The sample originates from a study of T cells in localized non-small cell lung cancer (dated by TCRdb to about 2020). Regarding the complete study: T cell repertoires of 200 to 250 early-stage NSCLC patients were analyzed, with tumors being compared against uninvolved tumor-adjacent lungs. The cohort was made up of some 240 treatment-naive NSCLC patients whose localized lung tumors had been resected. NSCLC patients had a mean age of around 66 years, and around 140 were male and around 110 female.

What the study reported, not specific to this receptor: Uninvolved tumor-adjacent lung showed the highest T cell clonality, higher than tumor, which suggests more focused antigenic responses in the uninvolved tumor-adjacent lung. Higher blood T cell density associated with longer overall survival, while higher adjacent-lung clonality associated with shorter survival. Because the study design was exploratory, TCR variables were selected using unadjusted p-values without false-discovery rate correction. Multi-region tumor sequencing was not performed, so intratumor heterogeneity could not be excluded. A median of about 55 of the top 100 tumor clones were detected in paired uninvolved adjacent lung, and 28 of these tumor clones were also found among the top 100 clones of the paired uninvolved adjacent lung.

TCR beta CDR3 regions were sequenced from DNA using the immunoSEQ Assay. Concerning the study's data processing: T cell density was computed as TCR beta template counts normalized to usable DNA estimated by amplifying housekeeping genes. The preseqR package was used to estimate richness by extrapolating to 400,000 templates for PBMC samples and to 120,000 templates for tissue samples. Clonality was defined by subtracting Pielou's evenness from one. Tissue-enriched TCRs were identified by differential abundance testing using productive amino-acid clonotypes, minimum total count 5 and alpha 0.1. Repertoire overlap between compartments was quantified with the Jaccard Index and Morisita Overlap Index. GLIPH grouped TCR beta CDR3s together with public tetramer-defined viral CDR3s, and a viral motif had to include at least three viral sequences and show V-gene enrichment. The table comes from immuneACCESS by way of TCRdb, which keeps in-frame sequences with V and J called. Part of the clones is missing from these tables; in studies checked, under half for an unresolved V gene and the rest for unknown reasons. The D gene and trimming were derived from the DNA, and the V and J assignments and clone size from that table. The sample data list roughly 39,000 clones, and roughly 80% of these were observed just once. Approximately 30% of the sample is in the top ten clones.

At diagnosis, tumor, uninvolved tumor-adjacent lung and peripheral blood were collected and then preserved as a mix of FFPE and fresh-frozen material. For TCR repertoire profiling, blood samples were analyzed in the form of peripheral blood mononuclear cells. The sequence derives from a woman between 35 and 70 years old with stage II squamous cell lung carcinoma. The material sequenced was PBMCs, taken before any cancer treatment. The chain joins TRBV4-3 to TRBJ2-5; 11 of the junction bases match TRBD2. Here the CDR3 is given as CASSQEPSGRETQYF. The bases are TGCGCCAGCAGCCAAGAACCTAGCGGGAGGGAGACCCAGTACTTC.